Listed below are T cell receptor beta chains from one sample, sequenced in a study of blood T cells in healthy people across ages. One entry per CDR3 protein results from TCRdb running MiXCR on the 5' RACE reads. There are 1.5 million to 2 million distinct CDR3 sequences in the sample; roughly 52% occur only once, and 2% to 2.5% lies in the top ten. The specimen was blood. Receptors were obtained from a woman in her thirties or forties in good health. The CDR3 runs from the conserved cysteine through the conserved F or W. The order of the fields is clone size, D gene, J gene, V gene, CDR3 protein, CDR3 DNA. The D gene is left open where the match is weak. A clone size is listed for some rows: how often the clone was seen (once, few, many), or a class if it is expanded.

size: few; D: .; J: TRBJ1-2; V: TRBV5-1; CDR3: CASRLGSWYNYGYTF; DNA: TGCGCCAGCAGGTTGGGTTCTTGGTATAACTATGGCTACACCTTC
size: .; D: .; J: TRBJ2-5; V: TRBV7-2; CDR3: CASSYRALAETQYF; DNA: TGTGCCAGCAGCTACCGGGCACTTGCGGAGACCCAGTACTTC
size: .; D: .; J: TRBJ2-5; V: TRBV20-1; CDR3: CSASRPSWLRETQYF; DNA: TGCAGTGCTAGCCGACCATCTTGGTTAAGGGAGACCCAGTACTTC
size: .; D: .; J: TRBJ1-2; V: TRBV4-3; CDR3: CASSQREGSLNYGYTF; DNA: TGCGCCAGCAGCCAACGGGAGGGATCTCTTAACTATGGCTACACCTTC
size: .; D: TRBD1; J: TRBJ2-7; V: TRBV4-1; CDR3: CASSQAGQGLAYEQYF; DNA: TGCGCCAGCAGCCAGGCGGGACAGGGCCTAGCCTACGAGCAGTACTTC
size: few; D: .; J: TRBJ2-7; V: TRBV12-3/TRBV12-4; CDR3: CASSVRPSQVREQYF; DNA: TGTGCCAGCAGCGTGAGGCCCAGCCAGGTTCGCGAGCAGTACTTC
size: few; D: .; J: TRBJ2-6; V: TRBV7-2; CDR3: CASSLSVANVLTF; DNA: TGTGCCAGCAGCCTGTCAGTCGCCAACGTCCTGACTTTC
size: .; D: TRBD1; J: TRBJ2-7; V: TRBV4-3; CDR3: CASSQEGTGVTHEQYF; DNA: TGCGCCAGCAGCCAAGAGGGGACAGGGGTAACCCACGAGCAGTACTTC
size: .; D: TRBD1; J: TRBJ2-7; V: TRBV27; CDR3: CASSLRQGARNEQYF; DNA: TGTGCCAGCAGTTTACGGCAGGGGGCTCGTAATGAGCAGTACTTC
size: few; D: TRBD1; J: TRBJ1-2; V: TRBV6-5; CDR3: CASSYTQGAYYGYTF; DNA: TGTGCCAGCAGTTATACCCAGGGGGCTTATTATGGCTACACCTTC
size: .; D: .; J: TRBJ1-2; V: TRBV7-2; CDR3: CASRRVADGYTF; DNA: TGTGCCAGCAGGCGGGTCGCAGATGGCTACACCTTC
size: once; D: .; J: TRBJ2-7; V: TRBV6-4; CDR3: CAQGSYEQYF; DNA: TGTGCCCAGGGATCCTACGAGCAGTACTTC
size: .; D: .; J: TRBJ1-3; V: TRBV4-3; CDR3: CASSRTELSGNTIYF; DNA: TGCGCCAGCAGCCGCACAGAACTCTCTGGAAACACCATATATTTT
size: .; D: TRBD1; J: TRBJ2-7; V: TRBV3-1; CDR3: CASSPWTGKDEQYF; DNA: TGTGCCAGCAGCCCGTGGACAGGGAAGGACGAGCAGTACTTC
size: few; D: .; J: TRBJ2-3; V: TRBV20-1; CDR3: CSARGQNTDTQYF; DNA: TGCAGTGCTAGAGGACAGAACACAGATACGCAGTATTTT
size: few; D: TRBD2; J: TRBJ2-1; V: TRBV28; CDR3: CASSLGGSGDNEQFF; DNA: TGTGCCAGCAGTTTAGGGGGAAGCGGGGACAATGAGCAGTTCTTC
size: once; D: TRBD1; J: TRBJ1-2; V: TRBV27; CDR3: CASSLIQGVQGAGYGYTF; DNA: TGTGCCAGCAGTTTAATACAGGGGGTGCAGGGGGCGGGCTATGGCTACACCTTC
size: .; D: TRBD1; J: TRBJ2-3; V: TRBV7-9; CDR3: CASSGIEDRGLYADTQYF; DNA: TGTGCCAGCAGTGGGATCGAAGACAGGGGGCTATACGCAGATACGCAGTATTTT
size: once; D: .; J: TRBJ1-2; V: TRBV7-2; CDR3: CASNSPGAVYGYTF; DNA: TGTGCCAGCAACTCCCCGGGGGCAGTCTATGGCTACACCTTC
size: many; D: .; J: TRBJ2-5; V: TRBV6-2/TRBV6-3; CDR3: CASGLLETQYF; DNA: TGTGCCAGCGGACTTCTAGAGACCCAGTACTTC
size: few; D: TRBD2; J: TRBJ2-1; V: TRBV11-2; CDR3: CASRRTSGKNEQFF; DNA: TGTGCCAGCAGACGGACTAGCGGGAAAAATGAGCAGTTCTTC
size: .; D: TRBD1; J: TRBJ2-5; V: TRBV7-9; CDR3: CASEPRQGSQETQYF; DNA: TGTGCCAGCGAACCCAGACAGGGGAGTCAAGAGACCCAGTACTTC
size: .; D: .; J: TRBJ1-1; V: TRBV12-3/TRBV12-4; CDR3: CASSLGSQYTEAFF; DNA: TGTGCCAGCAGTTTAGGATCGCAATACACTGAGGCTTTCTTT
size: .; D: TRBD2; J: TRBJ2-5; V: TRBV7-9; CDR3: CASSSARGNWETQYF; DNA: TGTGCCAGCAGCTCCGCGCGGGGGAATTGGGAGACCCAGTACTTC
size: few; D: .; J: TRBJ2-1; V: TRBV9; CDR3: CASSTGTANEQFF; DNA: TGTGCCAGCAGCACCGGGACGGCAAATGAGCAGTTCTTC
size: .; D: TRBD2; J: TRBJ2-5; V: TRBV11-1; CDR3: CASSLEAGGLETQYF; DNA: TGTGCCAGCAGCTTAGAGGCGGGGGGCCTGGAGACCCAGTACTTC
size: .; D: TRBD1; J: TRBJ2-3; V: TRBV6-5; CDR3: CASSYYRTGANSDTQYF; DNA: TGTGCCAGCAGCTACTATAGGACAGGGGCGAATTCAGATACGCAGTATTTT
size: .; D: .; J: TRBJ2-3; V: TRBV9; CDR3: CASSPYLGATDTQYF; DNA: TGTGCCAGCAGCCCATATCTGGGGGCCACAGATACGCAGTATTTT
size: .; D: TRBD1; J: TRBJ2-5; V: TRBV15; CDR3: CATSRAVDRASETQYF; DNA: TGTGCCACCAGCAGAGCCGTGGACAGGGCATCGGAGACCCAGTACTTC
size: few; D: TRBD2; J: TRBJ2-1; V: TRBV4-2; CDR3: CASSQDPSGGRSEQFF; DNA: TGTGCCAGCAGCCAAGATCCCAGCGGGGGACGCAGTGAGCAGTTCTTC
size: .; D: .; J: TRBJ1-6; V: TRBV6-6; CDR3: CASSYPGSSYNSPLHF; DNA: TGTGCCAGCAGTTACCCCGGGAGCTCCTATAATTCACCCCTCCACTTT
size: few; D: TRBD1; J: TRBJ2-4; V: TRBV5-1; CDR3: CASSPTGGYGAKNIQYF; DNA: TGCGCCAGCAGTCCCACAGGGGGGTATGGAGCCAAAAACATTCAGTACTTC
size: .; D: TRBD2; J: TRBJ2-1; V: TRBV6-2/TRBV6-3; CDR3: CASSFSSGGSYNEQFF; DNA: TGTGCCAGCAGTTTCTCCAGCGGGGGATCCTACAATGAGCAGTTCTTC
size: .; D: .; J: TRBJ1-2; V: TRBV2; CDR3: CASSARGYTF; DNA: TGTGCCAGCAGTGCCCGTGGCTACACCTTC
size: .; D: TRBD2; J: TRBJ2-1; V: TRBV4-1; CDR3: CASSQGTSGGLGYNEQFF; DNA: TGCGCCAGCAGCCAAGGGACTAGCGGGGGCCTTGGGTACAATGAGCAGTTCTTC
size: few; D: .; J: TRBJ2-1; V: TRBV25-1; CDR3: CASSDERIGNNEQFF; DNA: TGTGCCAGCAGTGATGAACGAATTGGAAACAATGAGCAGTTCTTC
size: .; D: .; J: TRBJ2-3; V: TRBV20-1; CDR3: CSGSGNRASLDTQYF; DNA: TGCAGTGGTAGCGGTAACAGGGCGTCTTTGGATACGCAGTATTTT
size: few; D: .; J: TRBJ2-3; V: TRBV20-1; CDR3: CSAPAPGAYTQYF; DNA: TGCAGTGCTCCGGCCCCTGGGGCCTATACGCAGTATTTT
size: .; D: TRBD2; J: TRBJ2-1; V: TRBV7-2; CDR3: CASSSGGGAGNEQFF; DNA: TGTGCCAGCAGCTCTGGCGGGGGGGCAGGGAATGAGCAGTTCTTC
size: few; D: .; J: TRBJ2-1; V: TRBV6-5; CDR3: CASSYARSAVTSEQFF; DNA: TGTGCCAGCAGTTACGCCAGGTCTGCGGTGACAAGTGAGCAGTTCTTC
size: .; D: .; J: TRBJ2-5; V: TRBV5-1; CDR3: CASSSAQGIEQYF; DNA: TGCGCCAGCAGCTCTGCGCAGGGAATAGAGCAGTACTTC
size: few; D: TRBD2; J: TRBJ2-7; V: TRBV20-1; CDR3: CSARSGGLYEQYF; DNA: TGCAGTGCTAGATCGGGGGGTCTCTACGAGCAGTACTTC
size: few; D: TRBD2; J: TRBJ2-3; V: TRBV6-5; CDR3: CASSYSRGSGGPTDTQYF; DNA: TGTGCCAGCAGTTACTCGAGGGGTAGCGGGGGACCAACAGATACGCAGTATTTT